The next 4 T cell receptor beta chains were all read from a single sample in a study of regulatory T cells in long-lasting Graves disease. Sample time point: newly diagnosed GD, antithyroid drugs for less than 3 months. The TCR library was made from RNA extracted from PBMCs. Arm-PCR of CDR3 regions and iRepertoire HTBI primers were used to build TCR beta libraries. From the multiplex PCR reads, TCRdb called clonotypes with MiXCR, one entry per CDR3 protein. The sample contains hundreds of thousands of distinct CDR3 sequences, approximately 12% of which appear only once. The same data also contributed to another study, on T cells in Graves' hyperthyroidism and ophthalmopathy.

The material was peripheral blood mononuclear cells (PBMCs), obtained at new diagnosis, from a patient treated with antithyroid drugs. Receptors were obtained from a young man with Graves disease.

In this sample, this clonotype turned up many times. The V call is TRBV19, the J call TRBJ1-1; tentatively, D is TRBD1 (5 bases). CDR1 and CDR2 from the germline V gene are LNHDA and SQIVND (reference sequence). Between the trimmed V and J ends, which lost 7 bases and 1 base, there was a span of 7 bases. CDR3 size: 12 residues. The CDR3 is CASNGGNTEAFF. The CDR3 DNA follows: TGTGCCAGTAACGGGGGGAACACTGAAGCTTTCTTT.

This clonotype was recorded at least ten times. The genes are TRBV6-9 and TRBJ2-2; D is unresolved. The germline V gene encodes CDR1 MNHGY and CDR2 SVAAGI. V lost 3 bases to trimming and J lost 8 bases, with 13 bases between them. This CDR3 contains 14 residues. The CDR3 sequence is CASSYLTERGELFF. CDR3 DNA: TGTGCCAGCAGTTACCTCACAGAGCGTGGGGAGCTGTTTTTT.

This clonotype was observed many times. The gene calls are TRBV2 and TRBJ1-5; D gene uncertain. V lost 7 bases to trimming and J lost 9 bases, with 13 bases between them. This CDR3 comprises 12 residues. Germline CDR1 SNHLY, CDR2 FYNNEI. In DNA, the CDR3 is TGTGCCAGCAAAGCCGAGATGATGCCCCAGCATTTT. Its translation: CASKAEMMPQHF.

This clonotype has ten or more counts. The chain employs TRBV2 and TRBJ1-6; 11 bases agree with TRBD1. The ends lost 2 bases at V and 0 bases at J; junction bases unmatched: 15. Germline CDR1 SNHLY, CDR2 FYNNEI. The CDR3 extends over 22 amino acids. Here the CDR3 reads CASSEHPWDRGVSNSYNSPLHF. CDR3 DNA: TGTGCCAGCAGTGAACACCCCTGGGACAGGGGGGTATCTAACTCCTATAATTCACCCCTCCACTTT.